The subject of this entry is one T cell receptor (beta chain). Assay: immunoSEQ multiplex PCR; the TCRdb copy retains only in-frame clones and omits some. The table shows roughly 320,000 clones, with approximately 90% occurring only once. The record originates from a study of blood T cell repertoires in COVID-19. The V gene lost 4 bases and the J gene lost 0 bases, with 13 bases spanning the gap. This CDR3 comprises 16 residues. Looked up from germline, CDR1 is LGHDT and CDR2 is YNNKEL (reference sequence). Sequenced material: peripheral blood. The receptor was derived from a woman between 50 and 59 years old with COVID-19, enrolled during active disease. The chain links TRBV3-1 (or the pseudogene TRBV3-2) to TRBJ1-3; no reliable D call. CDR3 bases: TGTGCCAGCAGCCCAGTTTCGGGGAGCTCTGGAAACACCATATATTTT. Its translation: CASSPVSGSSGNTIYF.